The 4 T cell receptor beta chains below were found in one sample sequenced in a study of shared clonotypes between healthy human individuals. Naive CD8 cells lacked CD45RO, underwent positive selection for CCR7 and left out terminally differentiated effector memory CD45RA+ cells. TCRdb keeps only in-frame clones here, not all; method: immunoSEQ multiplex PCR. The sample includes fewer than 850,000 clones, 96% of them seen just once. The sequencing input was naive CD8+ T cells sorted from blood. Receptors were obtained from a man younger than 40 in good health.

This clone was seen once. This chain uses TRBV4-3 with TRBJ2-5; TRBD2 agrees at 9 bases. CDR1 is LGHNA and CDR2 is YSLEER in the germline V gene. The length of the CDR3 is 15 residues. Unmatched junction bases numbered 4, after V lost 0 bases and J lost 5 bases. In DNA, the CDR3 is TGCGCCAGCAGCCAAGAGCGGGAGGGCCACGAGACCCAGTACTTC. As protein: CASSQEREGHETQYF.

There are many counts of this clone. The rearrangement uses TRBV6-4 and TRBJ1-5; D possibly corresponds to TRBD1 (5 bases). V dropped 3 bases and J dropped 3 bases, with 6 bases sitting between them. Germline CDR1 reads MRHNA; CDR2 reads SNTAGT. This CDR3 is built from 13 residues. This chain's CDR3 is CASSEGVNQPQHF. In nucleotides, the CDR3 is TGTGCCAGCAGTGAGGGGGTCAATCAGCCCCAGCATTTT.

This chain connects TRBV7-2 to TRBJ2-7, with 7 bases aligning to TRBD1. V was pared by 1 base and J by 2 bases, with 2 bases of the junction left unmatched. The CDR3 totals 14 residues. Germline CDR1 SGHTA, CDR2 FQGNSA. CDR3 DNA: TGTGCCAGCAGCTTAGTAACAGGGGCCTACGAGCAGTACTTC. Translating gives CASSLVTGAYEQYF. Variable domain in full (rest from reference TRBV7-2 and TRBJ2-7): GAGVSQSPSNKVTEKGKDVELRCDPISGHTALYWYRQSLGQGLEFLIYFQGNSAPDKSGLPSDRFSAERTGGSVSTLTIQRTQQEDSAVYLCASSLVTGAYEQYFGPGTRLTVT.

This clone was recorded only once. The CDR3 loop is CASRDSRTSSYNEQFF. Here the CDR3 DNA reads TGTGCCAGCAGAGACAGCCGGACTAGCTCCTACAATGAGCAGTTCTTC. The chain employs TRBV27 and TRBJ2-1; 7 nucleotides match TRBD2. The germline gives CDR1 MNHEY, CDR2 SMNVEV (reference sequence). Losses at the gene ends were 6 bases for V and 0 bases for J; bases not matched to a gene: 8. CDR3 length: 16 amino acids.